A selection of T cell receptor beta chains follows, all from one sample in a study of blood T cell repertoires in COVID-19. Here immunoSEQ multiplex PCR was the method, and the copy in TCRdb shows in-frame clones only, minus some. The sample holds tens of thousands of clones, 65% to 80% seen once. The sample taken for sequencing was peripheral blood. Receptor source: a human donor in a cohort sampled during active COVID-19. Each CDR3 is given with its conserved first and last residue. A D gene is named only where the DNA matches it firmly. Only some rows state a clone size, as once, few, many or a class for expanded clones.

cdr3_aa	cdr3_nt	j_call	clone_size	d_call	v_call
CASSESGSSTDTQYF	TGCGCCAGCAGTGAGTCGGGCTCTAGCACAGATACGCAGTATTTT	TRBJ2-3	few	NA	TRBV10-1
CASSLRSGSTTDTQYF	TGCGCCAGCAGCTTGCGTAGCGGGAGCACCACAGATACGCAGTATTTT	TRBJ2-3	NA	TRBD2	TRBV5-1
CASSVTRVTQQYF	TGCGCCAGCAGCGTGACCAGGGTAACCCAGCAGTACTTC	TRBJ2-7	NA	NA	TRBV5-1
CASSGAGTSRAPGQFF	TGTGCCAGTAGCGGGGCGGGGACTAGCAGGGCCCCTGGGCAGTTCTTC	TRBJ2-1	NA	TRBD2	TRBV19
CASSGGLLTGTQYF	TGTGCCAGCAGTGGCGGACTCCTCACGGGTACGCAGTATTTT	TRBJ2-3	NA	NA	TRBV25-1
CASSQYRDRATEAFF	TGCGCCAGCAGCCAATACCGGGACAGGGCAACTGAAGCTTTCTTT	TRBJ1-1	few	TRBD1	TRBV4-3
CATSDAGEGTEAFF	TGTGCCACCAGTGACGCCGGGGAGGGGACTGAAGCTTTCTTT	TRBJ1-1	NA	NA	TRBV24-1
CASSLGTSGTTWDEQFF	TGCGCCAGCAGCTTGGGGACTAGCGGGACGACGTGGGATGAGCAGTTCTTC	TRBJ2-1	NA	TRBD2	TRBV5-1
CASSEDSLNTGELFF	TGTGCCAGCAGCGAGGACTCGCTAAACACCGGGGAGCTGTTTTTT	TRBJ2-2	NA	NA	TRBV5-4
CASSLVGQGYEQYF	TGTGCCAGCAGCTTGGTTGGACAGGGCTACGAGCAGTACTTC	TRBJ2-7	NA	TRBD1	TRBV5-5
CASSLLGEFETQYF	TGTGCCAGCAGCCTCCTCGGGGAATTTGAGACCCAGTACTTC	TRBJ2-5	few	NA	TRBV6-6
CASTSGTSSYEQYF	TGCGCCAGCACCTCCGGGACTAGCAGCTACGAGCAGTACTTC	TRBJ2-7	NA	TRBD2	TRBV10-1
CASSQKAGAGDTQYF	TGTGCCAGCTCACAAAAAGCGGGGGCGGGAGATACGCAGTATTTT	TRBJ2-3	NA	TRBD2	TRBV18
CASSRDIYNSPLHF	TGTGCCAGCAGTAGGGACATTTACAATTCACCCCTCCACTTT	TRBJ1-6	NA	NA	TRBV28
CASSDSGDQNNEQFF	TGTGCCAGCAGTGACTCGGGAGACCAGAACAATGAGCAGTTCTTC	TRBJ2-1	NA	NA	TRBV2
CASSPPGTGPGELFF	TGTGCCAGCAGCCCCCCCGGGACAGGGCCCGGGGAGCTGTTTTTT	TRBJ2-2	NA	TRBD1	TRBV27
CASSFLKGTLAGGTDTQYF	TGTGCCAGCAGCTTCCTCAAGGGAACACTAGCGGGAGGGACAGATACGCAGTATTTT	TRBJ2-3	NA	TRBD2	TRBV7-3
CASSLGRGGQVHTEAFF	TGTGCCAGCAGCTTAGGGAGGGGGGGACAGGTACACACTGAAGCTTTCTTT	TRBJ1-1	NA	TRBD1	TRBV7-2
CASSDPEFPDTQYF	TGTGCCAGCAGTGATCCTGAGTTCCCAGATACGCAGTATTTT	TRBJ2-3	NA	NA	TRBV2
CASSLPLGSGEAYGYTF	TGTGCCAGCAGCTTGCCCCTAGGGTCCGGGGAGGCCTATGGCTACACCTTC	TRBJ1-2	once	NA	TRBV5-6
CATRDWQETQYF	TGTGCCACCCGGGACTGGCAAGAGACCCAGTACTTC	TRBJ2-5	NA	NA	TRBV7-9
CASSYSSAGVDPRFF	TGTGCCAGCAGTTACTCGTCAGCGGGAGTAGACCCCCGGTTCTTC	TRBJ2-1	NA	TRBD2	TRBV6-8
CASSPYITGNTEAFF	TGTGCCAGCAGCCCTTACATTACAGGGAACACTGAAGCTTTCTTT	TRBJ1-1	NA	NA	TRBV11-2
CASSPPRDRGDTQYF	TGTGCCAGCAGCCCCCCCCGGGACAGAGGTGATACGCAGTATTTT	TRBJ2-3	NA	TRBD1	TRBV7-6
CASSLERTGLKAQYF	TGTGCCAGCAGCTTAGAGAGGACAGGTCTTAAGGCGCAGTATTTT	TRBJ2-3	NA	TRBD1	TRBV7-9
CASSMGRGAHEQYF	TGTGCCAGTAGTATGGGCAGGGGGGCGCACGAGCAGTACTTC	TRBJ2-7	NA	NA	TRBV19
CAISHSGRAYNEQFF	TGTGCCATCAGTCACAGCGGGAGGGCGTACAATGAGCAGTTCTTC	TRBJ2-1	NA	TRBD2	TRBV10-3
CASSRLGGSLTDTQYF	TGCGCCAGCAGCCGGCTCGGGGGAAGTCTCACAGATACGCAGTATTTT	TRBJ2-3	NA	NA	TRBV4-1
CASRWDSWANQPQHF	TGTGCCAGCAGGTGGGACAGCTGGGCCAATCAGCCCCAGCATTTT	TRBJ1-5	NA	TRBD1	TRBV28
CASSFRNSGYNEQFF	TGTGCCAGCAGCTTCCGGAATAGCGGTTACAATGAGCAGTTCTTC	TRBJ2-1	NA	NA	TRBV5-6
CATSSLYNEQFF	TGTGCCACCAGTAGCCTCTACAATGAGCAGTTCTTC	TRBJ2-1	NA	NA	TRBV24-1
CASSPEREGGDTQYF	TGTGCCAGCAGCCCGGAGAGGGAGGGAGGAGATACGCAGTATTTT	TRBJ2-3	NA	TRBD2	TRBV5-6
CASSSGQGSNQPQHF	TGTGCCAGCAGCTCCGGACAGGGAAGCAATCAGCCCCAGCATTTT	TRBJ1-5	NA	TRBD1	TRBV7-9
CASSGSGKETQYF	TGCGCCAGCAGCGGGTCCGGGAAAGAGACCCAGTACTTC	TRBJ2-5	NA	NA	TRBV5-1
CASSQGGKPQETQYF	TGTGCCAGCAGCCAAGGCGGGAAACCTCAAGAGACCCAGTACTTC	TRBJ2-5	NA	NA	TRBV4-2
CASSLVHGENSPLHF	TGTGCCAGCAGCTTAGTCCACGGGGAGAATTCACCCCTCCACTTT	TRBJ1-6	NA	NA	TRBV7-6
CSVFERAPEDTQYF	TGCAGCGTTTTCGAGAGGGCCCCGGAGGATACGCAGTATTTT	TRBJ2-3	once	NA	TRBV29-1
CASSGQGARVGQPQHF	TGTGCCAGCTCAGGACAGGGGGCGCGGGTTGGGCAGCCCCAGCATTTT	TRBJ1-5	NA	TRBD1	TRBV18
CASRRQGAGELFF	TGTGCCAGCAGGCGACAGGGGGCCGGGGAGCTGTTTTTT	TRBJ2-2	once	TRBD1	TRBV12-3/TRBV12-4
CASSALPRGSDTQYF	TGTGCCAGCAGTGCCCTTCCTAGAGGGTCTGATACGCAGTATTTT	TRBJ2-3	NA	NA	TRBV2
CASSLFRGRGDTQYF	TGTGCCAGCAGTTTATTTCGGGGTCGGGGAGATACGCAGTATTTT	TRBJ2-3	NA	NA	TRBV27
CASNILAGLKYEQYF	TGTGCCAGCAACATCCTAGCGGGCCTCAAGTACGAGCAGTACTTC	TRBJ2-7	NA	TRBD2	TRBV5-5
CASSIGPGAGYTF	TGTGCCAGTAGTATCGGTCCAGGGGCTGGCTACACCTTC	TRBJ1-2	NA	NA	TRBV19
CASSPTPGQGTDTQYF	TGCGCCAGCAGTCCCACCCCGGGACAAGGCACAGATACGCAGTATTTT	TRBJ2-3	once	NA	TRBV5-1
CASSPLRETQYF	TGTGCCAGCAGCCCACTTCGGGAGACCCAGTACTTC	TRBJ2-5	NA	NA	TRBV12-3/TRBV12-4
CATSDPRTTNYEQYF	TGTGCCACCAGTGATCCCAGGACAACTAACTACGAGCAGTACTTC	TRBJ2-7	NA	NA	TRBV24-1
CASRGTSGSSDQSSTDTQYF	TGTGCCAGCAGAGGGACTAGCGGGAGCTCCGACCAATCTAGCACAGATACGCAGTATTTT	TRBJ2-3	NA	TRBD2	TRBV28